The 23 T cell receptor beta chains below all came from one sample that was sequenced in a study of cytomegalovirus exposure and HLA in healthy donors. This PCR relied on a set of 60 Vbeta primers and 13 Jbeta primers. Profiling relied on immunoSEQ multiplex PCR, and the TCRdb table lists in-frame clones only, not all of them. The table lists roughly 130,000 clones, 50% to 75% of them singletons. Sequencing used PBMCs. Receptor source: a woman aged 40-49 years in good health and CMV-seropositive.

The chain employs TRBV2 and TRBJ1-2; maybe TRBD1 (5 bases). The V and J ends lost 5 bases and 7 bases respectively, with 20 bases between them. CDR3 length: 15 amino acids. CDR1 and CDR2 (germline): SNHLY, FYNNEI. The CDR3 nucleotides read TGTGCCAGCAGTCAGGACAACCTATCCGACGGTGGCTACACCTTC. Amino acids: CASSQDNLSDGGYTF. The whole variable domain, remainder taken from reference TRBV2 and TRBJ1-2, is EPEVTQTPSHQVTQMGQEVILRCVPISNHLYFYWYRQILGQKVEFLVSFYNNEISEKSEIFDDQFSVERPDGSNFTLKIRSTKLEDSAMYFCASSQDNLSDGGYTFGSGTRLTVV.

This sequence joins TRBV28 and TRBJ2-7; tentatively, D is TRBD1 (6 bases). The CDR3 has 15 amino acids. Germline V gene sequence: CDR1 MDHEN, CDR2 SYDVKM. The V end lost 2 bases, the J end lost 0 bases, and 11 bases lay between the germline ends. In nucleotides, the CDR3 is TGTGCCAGCAGTTTAGGGACATCAAGCTCCTACGAGCAGTACTTC. Translation gives CASSLGTSSSYEQYF.

This chain links TRBV4-1 with TRBJ2-1, with 9 bases fitting TRBD1. In germline, CDR1 is MGHRA, CDR2 YSYEKL. CDR3 length equals 12 residues. V lost 4 bases and J lost 14; bases outside the gene matches: 6. In nucleotides, the CDR3 is TGCGCCAGCAGCCCGGACAGGGGCGTGGAGTTCTTC. Residues: CASSPDRGVEFF.

The V gene is TRBV11-3, the J gene TRBJ2-1, with D maybe TRBD2 (6 bases). The V end was cut by 0 bases, the J end by 2 bases, with 11 bases between. The CDR3 consists of 16 residues. CDR1 is SGHNT, CDR2 YENEEA, per germline. This CDR3 is CASSLEGEAPYNEQFF. CDR3 DNA: TGTGCCAGCAGCTTAGAAGGGGAGGCCCCCTACAATGAGCAGTTCTTC.

This clone was detected only a few times. The chain is built from TRBV28 and TRBJ2-1; D possibly corresponds to TRBD1 (5 bases). V shed 5 bases and J shed 6 bases, with 11 bases lying between them. Per the germline V gene, CDR1 is MDHEN and CDR2 is SYDVKM. The length of the CDR3 is 13 residues. CDR3 amino acids: CASSVPRGNEQFF. Written as DNA, the CDR3 is TGTGCCAGCAGTGTCCCAAGGGGCAATGAGCAGTTCTTC.

This clone was seen more than once but under ten times. The chain joins TRBV6-1 to TRBJ1-4; the D is unclear. V lost 2 bases, J lost 6 bases, and 13 bases lay in between. Germline CDR1 and CDR2: MNHNS and SASEGT. This CDR3 comprises 15 residues. CDR3 nucleotides: TGTGCCAGCAGTGAATGGCAGGTGCCATATGAAAAACTGTTTTTT. Protein sequence: CASSEWQVPYEKLFF.

J is TRBJ1-5 and V is TRBV28, with D unclear. CDR3 length: 14 residues. The V end lost 2 bases, the J end lost 1 base, and 6 bases lay between the germline ends. Per the germline V gene, CDR1 is MDHEN and CDR2 is SYDVKM. CDR3 sequence: CASSLEVSNQPQHF. CDR3 nucleotide sequence: TGTGCCAGCAGTTTAGAGGTAAGCAATCAGCCCCAGCATTTT.

This clone was found once. The J gene is TRBJ2-5, the V gene TRBV25-1; perhaps TRBD2 as D (6 bases). Germline-derived CDR1 and CDR2 are MGHDK and SYGVNS. The V end was cut by 3 bases, the J end by 5 bases, with 16 bases between. The CDR3 spans 15 residues. The CDR3 sequence is CASSDTRLDFETQYF. CDR3 bases: TGTGCCAGCAGTGATACGAGACTAGACTTCGAGACCCAGTACTTC.

The chain uses TRBV7-9 and TRBJ1-1; D gene uncertain. The V gene lost 5 bases and the J gene lost 3 bases, with 10 bases spanning the gap. Germline-derived CDR1 and CDR2 are SEHNR and FQNEAQ (reference sequence). The length of the CDR3 is 13 residues. CDR3 nucleotide sequence: TGTGCCAGCAGCCCCGAGTCCGACACTGAAGCTTTCTTT. It encodes CASSPESDTEAFF. Variable domain in full (rest from reference TRBV7-9 and TRBJ1-1): DTGVSQNPRHKITKRGQNVTFRCDPISEHNRLYWYRQTLGQGPEFLTYFQNEAQLEKSRLLSDRFSAERPKGSFSTLEIQRTEQGDSAMYLCASSPESDTEAFFGQGTRLTVV.

V gene TRBV9 combines with J gene TRBJ1-2; D possibly corresponds to TRBD1 (6 bases). This CDR3 spans 16 amino acids. Trimming took off 0 bases at V and 1 base at J, with 13 bases between the two ends. Per germline, CDR1 SGDLS and CDR2 YYNGEE. In nucleotides, the CDR3 is TGTGCCAGCAGCGTAGACCCAGGGGATTTTAACTATGGCTACACCTTC. This codes for CASSVDPGDFNYGYTF.

CDR3 nucleotide sequence: TGTGCCAGCAGTTCCCTAGCTAGCGGGGGGAGGGATACGCAGTATTTT. Its protein is CASSSLASGGRDTQYF. The chain combines TRBV6-6 with TRBJ2-3; 11 bases match TRBD2. The CDR3 sequence is 16 residues long. Germline trimming cut 4 bases from V and 6 bases from J; bases unmatched to any gene: 9. Germline lookup yields CDR1 MNHNY and CDR2 SVGAGI (reference sequence).

V usage is TRBV5-1 and J usage is TRBJ2-3, with a possible D match to TRBD1 (6 bases). Germline V gene sequence: CDR1 SGHRS, CDR2 YFSETQ. The V gene lost 1 base and the J gene lost 2 bases, with 11 bases spanning the gap. CDR3 length equals 15 residues. In DNA, the CDR3 is TGCGCCAGCAGCTTGTATACAGGGATCACAGATACGCAGTATTTT. Its protein product is CASSLYTGITDTQYF. Drawing the rest from reference TRBV5-1 and TRBJ2-3, the complete variable domain is KAGVTQTPRYLIKTRGQQVTLSCSPISGHRSVSWYQQTPGQGLQFLFEYFSETQRNKGNFPGRFSGRQFSNSRSEMNVSTLELGDSALYLCASSLYTGITDTQYFGPGTRLTVL.

The chain combines TRBV5-1 with TRBJ2-1, with 8 bases fitting TRBD1. CDR3 size: 14 residues. V was clipped by 4 bases and J by 7 bases; unmatched bases: 7. Per the germline V gene, CDR1 is SGHRS and CDR2 is YFSETQ. CDR3 sequence: CASSPGQGDNEQFF. CDR3 coding DNA: TGCGCCAGCAGCCCTGGACAGGGCGATAATGAGCAGTTCTTC.

The chain is built from TRBV19 and TRBJ2-3; 8 bases fit TRBD2. The germline V gene has CDR1 LNHDA and CDR2 SQIVND (reference sequence). The V gene end was trimmed by 4 bases and the J gene end by 3 bases; junction bases not matched to a gene: 6. The CDR3 is made up of 15 amino acids. The CDR3, as DNA: TGTGCCAGTAGTACCAGCGGGGGCGTTACAGATACGCAGTATTTT. As protein: CASSTSGGVTDTQYF.

The CDR3 is CASSSSGTEAFF. DNA of the CDR3: TGTGCCAGCAGCTCTTCAGGAACTGAAGCTTTCTTT. The chain has TRBV7-9 and TRBJ1-1; no clear D. The CDR3 totals 12 residues. Germline V CDR1 and CDR2: SEHNR, FQNEAQ (reference sequence). The ends were cut back, 4 bases at V and 5 bases at J, with 8 bases in the middle.

The chain combines TRBV6-1 with TRBJ2-3, with D hard to call. V was shortened by 4 bases and J by 0 bases, with 11 bases between the two germline ends. The CDR3 is 15 residues long. Germline values: CDR1 MNHNS, CDR2 SASEGT. The CDR3 region has the DNA TGTGCCAGCAGTGTACAGAGAGCTAGCACAGATACGCAGTATTTT. This translates into CASSVQRASTDTQYF.

DNA for the CDR3: TGTGCCAGCTCACTTCGGACTGCGCTGGGCGGGGAGCTGTTTTTT. Amino acid sequence: CASSLRTALGGELFF. This chain connects TRBV18 to TRBJ2-2, with a tentative D call TRBD2 (5 bases). CDR1 and CDR2 (germline): KGHSH, LQKENI. The CDR3 is 15 residues long. V lost 4 bases and J lost 7, with 16 bases in between.

The table lists this clone with a few counts. The chain uses TRBV28 and TRBJ1-1; a possible D gene is TRBD1 (6 bases). The V and J ends lost 7 bases and 8 bases respectively, with 14 bases between them. The germline V gene encodes CDR1 MDHEN and CDR2 SYDVKM. The CDR3 has 12 residues. The CDR3, as DNA: TGTGCCAGCATGCCCCCGAGGGGGGAAGCTTTCTTT. Translated: CASMPPRGEAFF.

The rearrangement uses TRBV7-9 and TRBJ2-7, with a tentative D call TRBD1 (7 bases). Germline lookup yields CDR1 SEHNR and CDR2 FQNEAQ (reference sequence). This CDR3 comprises 14 residues. V shed 2 bases and J shed 6 bases, with 14 bases lying between them. CDR3 sequence (DNA): TGTGCCAGCAGCTTAAGCAGGGGGGTTGGCGAGCAGTACTTC. It yields the protein CASSLSRGVGEQYF.

V is TRBV5-5 and J is TRBJ1-4; a weak D match, TRBD1 (5 bases). Between the trimmed V and J ends, which lost 3 bases and 0 bases, there was a span of 12 bases. The germline V gene encodes CDR1 SGHKS and CDR2 YYEKEE (reference sequence). The CDR3 has 16 residues. The CDR3 nucleotides are TGTGCCAGCAGCTCGAAAGACAGAGCAACTAATGAAAAACTGTTTTTT. Amino acids: CASSSKDRATNEKLFF.

The V gene is TRBV5-1, the J gene TRBJ1-2; 7 bases are shared with TRBD1. The CDR3 runs to 13 residues. Unmatched junction bases numbered 8, after V lost 4 bases and J lost 8 bases. Germline V lookup: CDR1 SGHRS, CDR2 YFSETQ. CDR3: CASSDQGGRGYTF. The CDR3 DNA reads TGCGCCAGCAGCGACCAGGGGGGACGGGGCTACACCTTC.

This chain links TRBV5-1 with TRBJ2-1, with 9 bases aligning to TRBD2. Germline V gene lookup returns CDR1 SGHRS and CDR2 YFSETQ. V trimming: 1 base; J trimming: 8 bases; junction bases outside the gene matches: 10. The CDR3 has 16 amino acids. As DNA, the CDR3 is TGCGCCAGCAGCTTGATATTCCAGCGGGGGGAAGATGAGCAGTTCTTC. It encodes CASSLIFQRGEDEQFF.

This clone was recorded only once. The rearrangement joins TRBV14 to TRBJ2-3; TRBD2 might be the D (6 bases). Germline assignment: CDR1 SGHDN and CDR2 FVKESK. Trimming removed 0 bases at V and 0 bases at J, with 13 bases between. This CDR3 has 17 residues. CDR3 amino acids: CASSQDRLAFSTDTQYF. The CDR3 DNA follows: TGTGCCAGCAGCCAAGATCGGCTAGCGTTTAGCACAGATACGCAGTATTTT.